This T cell receptor beta chain was identified during a study of blood T cell repertoires in COVID-19. Study details: Specimens from acute and convalescent COVID-19 originated in the United States, Italy and Spain. T cells, B-cell-depleted T cells, or PBMCs supplied cDNA or gDNA.

CDR1 SGHAT and CDR2 FQNNGV come from the germline V gene. The CDR3 is 16 residues long. V lost 1 base and J lost 8; bases outside the gene matches: 8. The repertoire was sequenced with immunoSEQ multiplex PCR; TCRdb's copy has only in-frame clones and lacks some. The sample includes 90,000 to 120,000 clones, roughly nine tenths of them seen just once. The TCR originated in a woman of 80 years or more with acute or convalescent COVID-19. Sequencing input: peripheral blood. The chain is built from TRBV11-2 and TRBJ2-2, with 9 bases lining up with TRBD1. The CDR3 spells CASSLGPGTGRGELFF. The DNA of the CDR3 is TGTGCCAGCAGCTTAGGTCCCGGGACAGGGAGGGGGGAGCTGTTTTTT.